Listed below are T cell receptor beta chains from one sample, sequenced in a study of T cells in Graves' hyperthyroidism and ophthalmopathy. TCRdb analysed the multiplex PCR reads with MiXCR anew, one entry per CDR3 protein. The repertoire includes roughly 280,000 distinct CDR3 sequences, roughly 20% of them detected once, and roughly 60% sits in the top ten. Sequencing was carried out using blood. The source of these receptors is a man aged 25-45 years with Graves' ophthalmopathy. CDR3s include the opening cysteine and the closing phenylalanine or tryptophan. D genes are given only for firm matches. Where a row states a size, it is once, few, many or the class of an expanded clone; other rows omit it.

clone_size: many; d_call: .; j_call: TRBJ2-7; v_call: TRBV5-1; cdr3_nt: TGCGCCAGCAGCTTGGAGGGTCCGCCGGCGCAGTACTTC; cdr3_aa: CASSLEGPPAQYF
clone_size: few; d_call: TRBD2; j_call: TRBJ2-1; v_call: TRBV2; cdr3_nt: TGTGCCAGCAGTGAATGGGGACTAGCGGGATACAATGAGCAGTTCTTC; cdr3_aa: CASSEWGLAGYNEQFF
clone_size: many; d_call: .; j_call: TRBJ2-2; v_call: TRBV28; cdr3_nt: TGTGCCAGCAGTTTAGTAGTGGGAACCGGGGAGCTGTTTTTT; cdr3_aa: CASSLVVGTGELFF
clone_size: few; d_call: TRBD1; j_call: TRBJ2-7; v_call: TRBV28; cdr3_nt: TGTGCCAGCAGCCCGGGACAGTCTCACGAGCAGTACTTC; cdr3_aa: CASSPGQSHEQYF
clone_size: many; d_call: .; j_call: TRBJ2-7; v_call: TRBV6-1; cdr3_nt: TGTGCCAGCCGGAGCTCGCTGACTTACTACGAGCAGTACTTC; cdr3_aa: CASRSSLTYYEQYF
clone_size: .; d_call: .; j_call: TRBJ1-4; v_call: TRBV20-1; cdr3_nt: TGCAGTGCCGATAAGGGAATTAATGAAAAACTGTTTTTT; cdr3_aa: CSADKGINEKLFF
clone_size: .; d_call: TRBD1; j_call: TRBJ2-5; v_call: TRBV7-8; cdr3_nt: TGTGCCAGCAGCTTAGTATTACGGACAGGCCGGGCGTCCCAAGAGACCCAGTACTTC; cdr3_aa: CASSLVLRTGRASQETQYF
clone_size: many; d_call: .; j_call: TRBJ2-1; v_call: TRBV7-3; cdr3_nt: TGTGCCAGCAGCGGTAGCGTACACGGTGAGCAGTTCTTC; cdr3_aa: CASSGSVHGEQFF
clone_size: .; d_call: .; j_call: TRBJ2-7; v_call: TRBV6-1; cdr3_nt: TGTGCCAGCCTTCTACTGAAGGGCTACGAGCAGTACTTC; cdr3_aa: CASLLLKGYEQYF
clone_size: .; d_call: TRBD1; j_call: TRBJ1-2; v_call: TRBV12-3/TRBV12-4; cdr3_nt: TGTGCCAGCAGTTTCAGGGGGACTGGCTACACCTTC; cdr3_aa: CASSFRGTGYTF
clone_size: many; d_call: TRBD1; j_call: TRBJ2-7; v_call: TRBV29-1; cdr3_nt: TGCAGCGTAGCGGGACAGGGCCGCTCCTACGAGCAGTACTTC; cdr3_aa: CSVAGQGRSYEQYF
clone_size: few; d_call: .; j_call: TRBJ1-3; v_call: TRBV5-6; cdr3_nt: TGTGCCAGCAGCTGGCTGCAGGGTACCGCTGGAAACACCATATATTTT; cdr3_aa: CASSWLQGTAGNTIYF
clone_size: few; d_call: .; j_call: TRBJ1-1; v_call: TRBV4-1; cdr3_nt: TGCGCCAGCAGCCAAGTTGCGGAGGTCACTGAAGCTTTCTTT; cdr3_aa: CASSQVAEVTEAFF
clone_size: many; d_call: .; j_call: TRBJ2-7; v_call: TRBV3-1; cdr3_nt: TGTGCCAGCAGCCAAGCAGGTTACGAGCAGTACTTC; cdr3_aa: CASSQAGYEQYF
clone_size: .; d_call: TRBD1; j_call: TRBJ1-5; v_call: TRBV6-1; cdr3_nt: TGTGCCACCAGACAGGGCTTCGTTCAGCCCCAGCATTTT; cdr3_aa: CATRQGFVQPQHF
clone_size: few; d_call: .; j_call: TRBJ2-5; v_call: TRBV29-1; cdr3_nt: TGCAGCGTTGGGATCGGGGGGCGCGGGTACCAGTACTTC; cdr3_aa: CSVGIGGRGYQYF
clone_size: .; d_call: .; j_call: TRBJ1-1; v_call: TRBV12-3/TRBV12-4; cdr3_nt: TGTGCCAGCACCGGGGACGGGATGAACACTGAAGCTTTCTTT; cdr3_aa: CASTGDGMNTEAFF
clone_size: .; d_call: TRBD2; j_call: TRBJ2-5; v_call: TRBV20-1; cdr3_nt: TGCAGTGCTAGTGGCGAGAGCGGGACGCTGGCCTACTTC; cdr3_aa: CSASGESGTLAYF
clone_size: .; d_call: TRBD1; j_call: TRBJ2-6; v_call: TRBV15; cdr3_nt: TGTGCCACCAGCAGTCTTACCGGGACAGGGGGCGAAGGGGCCAACGTCCTGACTTTC; cdr3_aa: CATSSLTGTGGEGANVLTF
clone_size: few; d_call: TRBD1; j_call: TRBJ1-2; v_call: TRBV5-1; cdr3_nt: TGCGCCAGCAGCTTGGAGAGCGGACAGGGGTTTGGAGGCTACACCTTC; cdr3_aa: CASSLESGQGFGGYTF
clone_size: once; d_call: TRBD2; j_call: TRBJ2-3; v_call: TRBV19; cdr3_nt: TGTGCCAGTAACCCTAGCGGGAGCGCAGATACGCAGTATTTT; cdr3_aa: CASNPSGSADTQYF
clone_size: few; d_call: TRBD2; j_call: TRBJ2-1; v_call: TRBV3-1; cdr3_nt: TGTGCCAGCAGCCAAGAAGGGGTAGCGGGAGATGAGCAGTTCTTC; cdr3_aa: CASSQEGVAGDEQFF
clone_size: .; d_call: .; j_call: TRBJ1-1; v_call: TRBV15; cdr3_nt: TGTGCCACCAGCAGAGCGGAAGGAATAAACACTGAAGCTTTCTTT; cdr3_aa: CATSRAEGINTEAFF